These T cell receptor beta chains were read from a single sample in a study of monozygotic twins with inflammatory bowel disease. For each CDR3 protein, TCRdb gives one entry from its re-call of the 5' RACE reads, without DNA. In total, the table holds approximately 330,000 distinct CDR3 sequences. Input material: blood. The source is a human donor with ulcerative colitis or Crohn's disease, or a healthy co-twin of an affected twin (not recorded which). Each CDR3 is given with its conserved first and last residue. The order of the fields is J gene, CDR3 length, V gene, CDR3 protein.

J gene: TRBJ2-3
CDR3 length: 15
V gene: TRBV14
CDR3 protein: CASSQDGRPTDTQYF

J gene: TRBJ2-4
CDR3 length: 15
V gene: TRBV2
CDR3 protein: CASRKTLGAKNIQYF

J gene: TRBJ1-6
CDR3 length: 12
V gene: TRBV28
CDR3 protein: CASFAFNSPLHF

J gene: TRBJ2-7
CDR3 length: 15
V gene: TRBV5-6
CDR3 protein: CASRHRLAPIYEQYF

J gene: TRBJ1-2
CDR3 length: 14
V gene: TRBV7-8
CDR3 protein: CASSLARGSSGYTF

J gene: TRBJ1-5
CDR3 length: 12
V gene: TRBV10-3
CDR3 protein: CAISEPNQPQHF

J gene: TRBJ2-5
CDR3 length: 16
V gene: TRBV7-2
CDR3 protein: CASSLGDTVIQETQYF

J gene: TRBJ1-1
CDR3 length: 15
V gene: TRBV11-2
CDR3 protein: CASSLRQGVNTEAFF

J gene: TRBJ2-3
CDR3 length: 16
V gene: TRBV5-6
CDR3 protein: CASSITSGRRTDTQYF

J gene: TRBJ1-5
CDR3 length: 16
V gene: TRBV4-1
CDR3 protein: CASSQGTGEYNQPQHF

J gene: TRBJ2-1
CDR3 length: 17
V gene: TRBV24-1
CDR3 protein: CATSGSDKARRTGEQFF

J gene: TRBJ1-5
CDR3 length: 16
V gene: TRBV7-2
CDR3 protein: CASSPDNGQGNQPQHF

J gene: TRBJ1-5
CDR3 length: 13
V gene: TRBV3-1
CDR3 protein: CASSQEVGQPQHF

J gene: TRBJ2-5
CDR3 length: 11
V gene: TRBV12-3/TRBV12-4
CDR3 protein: CASTLLETQYF

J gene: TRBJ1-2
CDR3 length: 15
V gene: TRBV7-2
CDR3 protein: CASSSVGTGGYGYTF

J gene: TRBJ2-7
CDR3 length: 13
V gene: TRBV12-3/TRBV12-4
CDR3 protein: CASSFGQGLEQYF

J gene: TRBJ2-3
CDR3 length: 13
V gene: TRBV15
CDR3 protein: CATSSEGTDTQYF

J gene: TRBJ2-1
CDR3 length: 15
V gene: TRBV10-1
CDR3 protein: CASSEVASSYNEQFF

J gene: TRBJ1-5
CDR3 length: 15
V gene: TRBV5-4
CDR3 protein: CASSVDGRSNQPQHF

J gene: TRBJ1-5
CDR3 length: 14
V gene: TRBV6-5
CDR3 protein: CASSYGNLGQPQHF

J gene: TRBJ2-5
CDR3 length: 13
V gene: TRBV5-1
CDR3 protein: CASSSPPQETQYF

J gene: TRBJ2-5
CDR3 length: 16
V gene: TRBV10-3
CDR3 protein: CAIRPGTGLGLETQYF

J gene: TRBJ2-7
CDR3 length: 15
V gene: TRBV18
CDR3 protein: CASSPTQGSTGEQYF

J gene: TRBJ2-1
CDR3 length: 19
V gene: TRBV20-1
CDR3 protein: CSALLGTSGDLLSNNEQFF

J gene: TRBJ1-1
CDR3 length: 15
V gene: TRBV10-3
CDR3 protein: CAISELGTGGTEAFF

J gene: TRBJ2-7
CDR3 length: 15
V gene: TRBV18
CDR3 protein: CASSPTSGATYEQYF

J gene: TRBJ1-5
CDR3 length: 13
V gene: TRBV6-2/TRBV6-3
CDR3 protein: CASSYSWNQPQHF

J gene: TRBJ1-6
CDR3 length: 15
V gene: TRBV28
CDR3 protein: CASSFPGQGYSPLHF

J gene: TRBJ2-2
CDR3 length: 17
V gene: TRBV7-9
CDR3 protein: CASSLIGEELSTGELFF

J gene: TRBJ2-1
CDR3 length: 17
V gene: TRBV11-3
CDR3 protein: CASSLGSRFNGNNEQFF

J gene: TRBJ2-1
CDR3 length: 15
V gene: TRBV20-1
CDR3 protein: CSARGLAGEGNEQFF

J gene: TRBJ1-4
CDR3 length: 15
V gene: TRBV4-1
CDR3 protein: CASSQGGNRGEKPFF

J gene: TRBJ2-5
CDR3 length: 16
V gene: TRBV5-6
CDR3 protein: CASSLRQGMVRETQYF